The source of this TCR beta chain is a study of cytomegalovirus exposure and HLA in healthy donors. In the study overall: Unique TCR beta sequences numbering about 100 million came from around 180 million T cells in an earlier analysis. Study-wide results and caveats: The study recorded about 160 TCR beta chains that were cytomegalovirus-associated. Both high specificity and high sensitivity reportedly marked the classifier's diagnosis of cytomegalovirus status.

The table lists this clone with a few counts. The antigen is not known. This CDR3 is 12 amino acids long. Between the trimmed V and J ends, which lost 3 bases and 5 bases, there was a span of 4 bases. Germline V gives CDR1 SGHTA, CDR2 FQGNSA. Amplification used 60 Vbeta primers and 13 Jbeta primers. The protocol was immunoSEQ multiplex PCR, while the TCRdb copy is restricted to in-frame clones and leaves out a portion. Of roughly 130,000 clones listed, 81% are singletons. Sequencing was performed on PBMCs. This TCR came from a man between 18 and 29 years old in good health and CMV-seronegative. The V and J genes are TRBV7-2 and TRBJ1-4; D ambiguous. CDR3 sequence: CASSLLNEKLFF. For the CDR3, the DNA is TGTGCCAGCAGCTTGCTAAATGAAAAACTGTTTTTT.